A single sample gave rise to the 5 T cell receptor beta chains below, sequenced in a study of CD8 T cells in ankylosing spondylitis. No antigen has been assigned to these receptors. TCRdb re-called the 5' RACE reads through MiXCR, storing one row per CDR3 protein. The profile shows more than 500,000 distinct CDR3 sequences, roughly 5.2% of them singletons. The study, taken as a whole, reports: Made up of about eight highly homologous variants, a TCR beta motif appeared characteristic of ankylosing spondylitis blood.

Sequencing was carried out using blood, either unsorted or a sorted T cell fraction (not recorded which). These receptors were collected from a male donor with ankylosing spondylitis.

This clonotype was seen ten or more times. J is TRBJ1-2 and V is TRBV7-6; D remains ambiguous. V lost 1 base and J lost 6, with 15 bases in between. The germline CDR1 and CDR2 sequences are SGHVS and FNYEAQ. CDR3 size: 15 residues. The CDR3 here is CASSLEGSVADGYTF. CDR3 in DNA: TGTGCCAGCAGCTTAGAAGGGTCGGTGGCTGATGGCTACACCTTC.

The chain couples TRBV28 to TRBJ1-3; no firm D call. Trimming removed 6 bases from V and 2 bases from J, with 14 bases in between. This CDR3 has 15 amino acids. Germline assignment: CDR1 MDHEN and CDR2 SYDVKM. CDR3: CASRVYGTAGNTIYF. The DNA for the CDR3 is TGTGCCAGCAGGGTTTATGGCACGGCTGGAAACACCATATATTTT.

The table lists this clonotype with many counts. V is TRBV20-1 and J is TRBJ2-5, with D perhaps matching TRBD2 (6 bases). CDR3 length: 11 amino acids. Per the germline V gene, CDR1 is DFQATT and CDR2 is SNEGSKA (reference sequence). Trimming pared 6 bases from V and 5 bases from J, leaving 10 bases between. CDR3 region: CSAVLAETQYF. CDR3 in DNA: TGCAGTGCGGTACTAGCCGAGACCCAGTACTTC.

This clonotype was seen at least ten times. The chain combines TRBV5-1 with TRBJ2-5, with unresolved D. Germline V gene lookup returns CDR1 SGHRS and CDR2 YFSETQ. Trimming stripped 0 bases from V and 2 bases from J, with 11 bases between. The length of the CDR3 is 15 residues. For the CDR3, the DNA is TGCGCCAGCAGCTTGGAACCGATACCGCAAGAGACCCAGTACTTC. It codes for CASSLEPIPQETQYF.

This clonotype was seen at least ten times. The chain employs TRBV29-1 and TRBJ1-1; 7 bases are shared with TRBD1. The CDR3 length is 13 residues. Germline trimming cut 5 bases from V and 10 bases from J; bases unmatched to any gene: 13. Germline V CDR1 and CDR2: SQVTM, ANQGSEA. CDR3 protein: CSVLWTGGLRAFF. CDR3 nucleotide sequence: TGCAGCGTTCTCTGGACAGGAGGGTTGAGAGCTTTCTTT. Complete variable domain (other parts from reference TRBV29-1 and TRBJ1-1): SAVISQKPSRDICQRGTSLTIQCQVDSQVTMMFWYRQQPGQSLTLIATANQGSEATYESGFVIDKFPISRPNLTFSTLTVSNMSPEDSSIYLCSVLWTGGLRAFFGQGTRLTVV.